These 10 T cell receptor beta chains were all obtained from the same sample, sequenced in a study of patients and donors after allogeneic stem cell transplantation. TCRdb recomputed calls from the RT-PCR reads with MiXCR, one row per CDR3 protein. The profile shows hundreds of thousands of distinct CDR3 sequences, around 41% of them singletons. Input material: blood, either unsorted or a sorted T cell fraction (not recorded which). The receptors originated from a human donor who was either an allogeneic HSCT recipient or a stem cell or donor lymphocyte infusion donor (not recorded which). It is not recorded whose cells these are; they may come from a transplant donor.

This clonotype was detected a few times. The chain's CDR3 is CASTTGVTEVPQYF. Here the CDR3 DNA reads TGTGCCAGCACCACGGGGGTAACAGAGGTACCCCAGTACTTC. The chain employs TRBV12-3 or TRBV12-4 and TRBJ2-5, with D maybe TRBD2 (6 bases). The CDR3 extends over 14 amino acids. Trimming removed 7 bases at V and 9 bases at J, with 21 bases between.

The chain carries TRBV7-2 and TRBJ2-5, with a tentative D call TRBD2 (6 bases). Trimming took 5 bases from V and 5 from J, leaving 15 bases between them. The germline V gene encodes CDR1 SGHTA and CDR2 FQGNSA. The length of the CDR3 is 14 residues. The chain's CDR3 is CASSKTGVEETQYF. The CDR3 DNA is TGTGCCAGCAGCAAAACGGGGGTGGAGGAGACCCAGTACTTC.

The V and J genes are TRBV5-1 and TRBJ1-6; D unclear. The CDR3 has 15 residues. Trimming shortened V by 0 bases and J by 7 bases, and 11 bases separated the two germline ends. Germline lookup yields CDR1 SGHRS and CDR2 YFSETQ. Here the CDR3 DNA reads TGCGCCAGCAGCTTGGATACGGGGAGGAATTCACCCCTCCACTTT. Amino acids: CASSLDTGRNSPLHF.

The rearrangement uses TRBV11-2 and TRBJ2-5; no definite D call. Germline CDR1 reads SGHAT; CDR2 reads FQNNGV. V lost 6 bases and J lost 6, with 5 bases in between. The CDR3 contains 10 residues. The CDR3: CASSSKTQYF. The CDR3 DNA reads TGTGCCAGCAGTTCCAAGACCCAGTACTTC.

This chain uses TRBV3-1 with TRBJ2-7; D unresolved. The germline V gene has CDR1 LGHDT and CDR2 YNNKEL (reference sequence). V was cut by 0 bases and J by 1 base, with 7 bases left in between. This CDR3 is built from 14 residues. This CDR3 reads CASSQEGISYEQYF. The CDR3 bases are TGTGCCAGCAGCCAAGAAGGGATTTCCTACGAGCAGTACTTC.

This clonotype has just a few counts. The genes are TRBV24-1 and TRBJ1-1; D remains unclear. V was shortened by 2 bases and J by 2 bases, with 5 bases between the two germline ends. The CDR3 consists of 13 residues. CDR1 is KGHDR and CDR2 is SFDVKD in the germline V gene. The CDR3 nucleotides are TGTGCCACCAGTGATTGGGGAAACACTGAAGCTTTCTTT. Its translation is CATSDWGNTEAFF.

The chain is built from TRBV27 and TRBJ1-1, with D possibly matching TRBD1 (5 bases). Trimming pared 4 bases from V and 6 bases from J, leaving 18 bases between. The germline CDR1 and CDR2 sequences are MNHEY and SMNVEV (reference sequence). The CDR3 is made up of 15 amino acids. The CDR3 reads CASSSGLGKNPEAFF. Written as DNA, the CDR3 is TGTGCCAGCAGTTCAGGGTTGGGTAAAAACCCTGAAGCTTTCTTT.

The chain has TRBV12-3 or TRBV12-4 and TRBJ1-3; D is ambiguous. V was pared by 7 bases and J by 0 bases, with 13 bases between. The CDR3 covers 15 residues. The CDR3 DNA sequence: TGTGCCAGCATCAAAGAGGGCTTCTCTGGAAACACCATATATTTT. Its translation is CASIKEGFSGNTIYF.

This clonotype has ten or more counts. The rearrangement links TRBV12-3 or TRBV12-4 to TRBJ1-2; a weak D match, TRBD1 (5 bases). Trimming removed 5 bases at V and 4 bases at J, with 11 bases between. The CDR3 extends over 13 amino acids. Here the CDR3 reads CASSSGATYGYTF. The CDR3 region has the DNA TGTGCCAGCAGTAGTGGGGCCACCTATGGCTACACCTTC.

V and J are TRBV10-3 and TRBJ2-3; TRBD2 aligns across 8 bases. Trimming removed 10 bases from V and 2 bases from J; junction bases left unmatched: 5. The CDR3 is made up of 13 amino acids. Per the germline V gene, CDR1 is ENHRY and CDR2 is SYGVKD. The CDR3 region is CATGSGNTDTQYF. The CDR3 bases are TGTGCCACCGGTAGCGGGAACACAGATACGCAGTATTTT.